The next 21 T cell receptor beta chains were all read from a single sample in a study of CD8+ T cells in alopecia areata. The treatment denotes: oral pan-JAK inhibitor, 5-10 mg twice daily. cDNA serving as the sequencing template came from extracted, reverse transcribed RNA. Libraries were prepared by immunoSEQ multiplex PCR; TCRdb keeps only in-frame clonotypes and omits some of them. Of around 100,000 clones in the sample, about 60% are singletons; the top ten hold 12%. The specimen comprised CD8+ T cells sorted from blood, sampled at week 24, from a patient treated with tofacitinib. The receptor set was obtained from a human donor with alopecia areata.

V usage is TRBV23-1 and J usage is TRBJ1-5; TRBD1 might be the D (5 bases). TRBV23-1 is an open reading frame whose function is uncertain. V was pared by 2 bases and J by 2 bases, with 19 bases between. The CDR3 has 18 residues. CDR3 region: CASSQRGPFVVCNQPQHF. CDR3 in DNA: TGCGCCAGCAGTCAAAGGGGCCCTTTTGTTGTTTGCAATCAGCCCCAGCATTTT.

As concerns this clone: This likely comes from a read error, as the CDR3 has no conserved phenylalanine or tryptophan at its end. The chain carries TRBV27 and TRBJ2-7, with 8 positions matching TRBD1. Germline V lookup: CDR1 MNHEY, CDR2 SMNVEV (reference sequence). The CDR3 is made up of 15 amino acids. J lost 0 bases, V lost 4 bases, and 5 bases had no gene match. The chain's CDR3 is CASSSTGTGSYEQYS. The DNA for the CDR3 is TGTGCCAGCAGTTCGACCGGGACAGGCTCCTACGAGCAGTACTCC.

This clone showed up just a few times. This rearrangement joins TRBV5-6 to TRBJ1-1, with D tentatively TRBD1 (5 bases). Germline V gene lookup returns CDR1 SGHDT and CDR2 YYEEEE. The V and J ends lost 5 bases and 8 bases respectively, with 19 bases between them. The CDR3 is made up of 14 amino acids. The CDR3, as DNA: TGTGCCAGCAGATCTAGCACCGGGACTAACGAAGCTTTCTTT. The encoded protein is CASRSSTGTNEAFF. The full variable domain, its missing parts supplied by reference TRBV5-6 and TRBJ1-1, is DAGVTQSPTHLIKTRGQQVTLRCSPKSGHDTVSWYQQALGQGPQFIFQYYEEEERQRGNFPDRFSGHQFPNYSSELNVNALLLGDSALYLCASRSSTGTNEAFFGQGTRLTVV.

This sequence joins TRBV27 and TRBJ1-5; D is unclear. The CDR3 runs 15 residues. From germline, CDR1 is MNHEY and CDR2 SMNVEV (reference sequence). The ends were cut back, 0 bases at V and 0 bases at J, with 6 bases in the middle. For the CDR3, the DNA is TGTGCCAGCAGTTTATCCCACGGTAGCAATCAGCCCCAGCATTTT. Protein: CASSLSHGSNQPQHF.

The chain joins TRBV6-5 to TRBJ2-7; 8 bases agree with TRBD1. The V and J ends lost 5 bases and 3 bases, in that order; junction bases with no gene match: 3. The length of the CDR3 is 13 residues. The V gene's germline CDR1 is MNHEY and CDR2 SVGAGI. The CDR3 here is CASSQGTGYEQYF. CDR3 sequence (DNA): TGTGCCAGCAGTCAAGGGACAGGCTACGAGCAGTACTTC.

This clone has only a few counts. Other nucleotide sequences in the sample specify the same CDR3. The chain joins TRBV5-4 to TRBJ2-7, with 7 bases aligning to TRBD1. This CDR3 comprises 14 residues. Germline lookup yields CDR1 SGHNT and CDR2 YYREEE (reference sequence). The V segment lost 4 bases and the J segment 0 bases; nucleotides outside the gene matches: 4. This CDR3 is CASSRGTASYEQYF. In DNA form, the CDR3 reads TGTGCCAGCAGCCGTGGGACAGCCTCCTACGAGCAGTACTTC.

Comment on this clone: Other DNA sequences in the sample encode the same CDR3. V gene TRBV5-1 combines with J gene TRBJ1-1; D is perhaps TRBD1 (5 bases). The V gene's germline CDR1 is SGHRS and CDR2 YFSETQ. This CDR3 is 15 amino acids long. V lost 4 bases and J 0 bases, leaving 13 bases between the germline ends. The CDR3 nucleotides read TGCGCCAGCAGCCTGAGGCAGGGAATGAACACTGAAGCTTTCTTT. Translated: CASSLRQGMNTEAFF.

This chain joins TRBV9 and TRBJ2-5, with TRBD2 identical over 9 bases. Germline lookup yields CDR1 SGDLS and CDR2 YYNGEE. The CDR3 spans 14 residues. J lost 3 bases, V lost 0 bases, and 0 bases had no gene match. For the CDR3, the DNA is TGTGCCAGCAGCGTAGGACTAGCGGAAGAGACCCAGTACTTC. It yields the protein CASSVGLAEETQYF.

This rearrangement joins TRBV27 to TRBJ1-4; no definite D call. The CDR3 is made up of 13 amino acids. V was pared by 0 bases and J by 7 bases, with 6 bases between. CDR1 and CDR2 (germline): MNHEY, SMNVEV (reference sequence). DNA of the CDR3: TGTGCCAGCAGTTTATCCCTTCGTGAAAAACTGTTTTTT. Protein sequence: CASSLSLREKLFF.

The rearrangement uses TRBV4-3 and TRBJ1-2; D might be TRBD1 (6 bases). The CDR3 has 15 amino acids. Germline-derived CDR1 and CDR2 are LGHNA and YSLEER. V was shortened by 4 bases and J by 8 bases, with 20 bases between the two germline ends. DNA for the CDR3: TGCGCCAGCAGCCCGCTAATACAGGGTTTAGAAGGCTACACCTTC. Its protein product is CASSPLIQGLEGYTF.

The chain is built from TRBV29-1 and TRBJ2-1; TRBD1 might be the D (5 bases). CDR1 SQVTM and CDR2 ANQGSEA come from the germline V gene. CDR3 length: 13 amino acids. With 4 bases removed from V and 4 bases from J, the gap between germline ends came to 11 bases. CDR3 bases: TGCAGCGTTGCCAGGGAACTTTACAATGAGCAGTTCTTC. Protein product: CSVARELYNEQFF.

CDR3 amino acids: CASSNWDGPGANVLTF. The CDR3 bases are TGCGCCAGCAGCAACTGGGACGGGCCCGGGGCCAACGTCCTGACTTTC. This chain connects TRBV5-1 to TRBJ2-6; D could derive from TRBD1 or TRBD2 (5 bases each). V was clipped by 4 bases and J by 4 bases, with 15 bases between them. The V gene's germline CDR1 is SGHRS and CDR2 YFSETQ. The CDR3 contains 16 residues.

This clone was detected only a few times. The V call is TRBV5-1, the J call TRBJ1-1; D gene uncertain. The CDR3 has 13 amino acids. The germline V gene encodes CDR1 SGHRS and CDR2 YFSETQ. V gave up 4 bases and J gave up 3 bases, with 10 bases separating them. The CDR3 nucleotides read TGCGCCAGCAGCCCCCGGCCCGACACTGAAGCTTTCTTT. It specifies CASSPRPDTEAFF.

The V call is TRBV7-9, the J call TRBJ2-2; D remains unclear. CDR1 is SEHNR, CDR2 FQNEAQ, per germline (reference sequence). This CDR3 has 13 amino acids. Trimming shortened V by 2 bases and J by 1 base, and 2 bases separated the two germline ends. The CDR3 region has the DNA TGTGCCAGCAGCTTAAGGAACACCGGGGAGCTGTTTTTT. Protein: CASSLRNTGELFF. Looking up the rest from reference TRBV7-9 and TRBJ2-2 gives the full variable domain: DTGVSQNPRHKITKRGQNVTFRCDPISEHNRLYWYRQTLGQGPEFLTYFQNEAQLEKSRLLSDRFSAERPKGSFSTLEIQRTEQGDSAMYLCASSLRNTGELFFGEGSRLTVL.

The CDR3 reads CASSTYYPAPNEKLFF. The CDR3 region has the DNA TGTGCCAGCAGTACATATTACCCGGCCCCCAATGAAAAACTGTTTTTT. V usage is TRBV25-1 and J usage is TRBJ1-4; D call uncertain. V lost 5 bases to trimming and J lost 5 bases, with 18 bases between them. Germline V gives CDR1 MGHDK, CDR2 SYGVNS. This CDR3 has 16 residues.

This chain connects TRBV13 to TRBJ2-1; 10 positions match TRBD2. The germline V gene has CDR1 PRHDT and CDR2 FYEKMQ (reference sequence). V gave up 1 base and J gave up 7 bases; unmatched junction bases: 4. This CDR3 spans 15 amino acids. The CDR3 nucleotides are TGTGCCAGCAGCTTAGAACTAGCGGGGAGTAATGAGCAGTTCTTC. It yields the protein CASSLELAGSNEQFF.

Here the CDR3 reads CASTSQGGREAFF. The CDR3 DNA is TGTGCCAGCACCTCACAGGGAGGGCGTGAAGCTTTCTTT. This chain connects TRBV7-9 to TRBJ1-1; perhaps TRBD1 as D (6 bases). V shed 7 bases and J shed 7 bases, with 16 bases lying between them. This CDR3 spans 13 amino acids. Germline assignment: CDR1 SEHNR and CDR2 FQNEAQ (reference sequence).

The gene calls are TRBV27 and TRBJ2-5; 7 positions match TRBD2. CDR3 length: 14 amino acids. Germline V gene data show CDR1 as MNHEY and CDR2 as SMNVEV (reference sequence). V was pared by 3 bases and J by 3 bases, with 4 bases of the junction left unmatched. The CDR3 DNA reads as TGTGCCAGCAGTTTCATGGGGGGGGAAGAGACCCAGTACTTC. Residues: CASSFMGGEETQYF.

Notes on this clone: A read error may produce the germline difference seen at one junction end. The gene calls are TRBV10-3 and TRBJ2-2; 12 bases agree with TRBD2. CDR1 and CDR2 from the germline V gene are ENHRY and SYGVKD. The CDR3 covers 15 residues. CDR3 bases: TGTGCCAGCAGTGAAGCTAGCGGGGGGGCCGGGGAGCTGTTTTTT. Translating gives CASSEASGGAGELFF.

The chain joins TRBV6-5 to TRBJ2-7, with TRBD2 matching 7 bases. V gave up 11 bases and J gave up 3 bases; unmatched junction bases: 1. Germline V gene sequence: CDR1 MNHEY, CDR2 SVGAGI. The length of the CDR3 is 10 residues. The CDR3 region is CAAGVYEQYF. CDR3 bases: TGTGCCGCGGGGGTCTACGAGCAGTACTTC.

The chain combines TRBV21-1 with TRBJ1-2; the D segment call TRBD1 is taken from the table without a DNA check. TRBV21-1 is a recognized pseudogene. The CDR3 loop spans 15 amino acids. CDR3 residues: CASSKSRQGSYGYTF. The CDR3 bases are TGTGCCAGCAGCAAATCCCGACAGGGGAGCTATGGCTACACCTTC.